These 10 T cell receptor beta chains were all obtained from the same sample, sequenced in a study of T cells after yellow fever vaccination. TCRdb fed the 5' RACE reads into MiXCR, producing one record per CDR3 protein. The sample yields a few hundred thousand distinct CDR3 sequences, approximately 5.2% seen once. Here the sequenced sample was CD4+ T cells sorted from PBMCs, taken on the day of the yellow fever booster vaccination. The receptors originated from a man between 18 and 35 years old who received the YFV17D yellow fever vaccine.

This clonotype was observed a few times. The rearrangement joins TRBV10-3 to TRBJ1-3, with D possibly being TRBD1 (5 bases). V lost 7 bases, J lost 0 bases, and 13 bases lay in between. In germline, CDR1 is ENHRY, CDR2 SYGVKD. CDR3 length equals 15 residues. CDR3 bases: TGTGCCATCACCTTCGGGGGTCGCTCTGGAAACACCATATATTTT. Protein: CAITFGGRSGNTIYF.

This clonotype has ten or more counts. The chain combines TRBV18 with TRBJ1-2; no firm D call. CDR1 is KGHSH, CDR2 LQKENI, per germline. There are 13 residues in the CDR3. Trimming removed 2 bases at V and 5 bases at J, with 9 bases between. The CDR3 DNA reads as TGTGCCAGCTCACCAGGAGAGGAATATGGCTACACCTTC. As protein: CASSPGEEYGYTF.

This clonotype was seen many times. The CDR3 reads CASANPTDTQYF. The CDR3 DNA sequence: TGCGCCAGCGCTAATCCCACAGATACGCAGTATTTT. This chain connects TRBV5-1 to TRBJ2-3; D unresolved. CDR1 SGHRS and CDR2 YFSETQ come from the germline V gene. CDR3 length: 12 residues. V was cut by 7 bases and J by 2 bases, with 8 bases left in between.

This clonotype appeared a few times. This chain uses TRBV7-8 with TRBJ2-5; no clear D gene. The length of the CDR3 is 13 residues. Deletions cut 1 base from V and 3 bases from J, with 6 bases between. From germline, CDR1 is SGHVS and CDR2 FQNEAQ. Here the CDR3 reads CASSLEWEETQYF. As DNA, the CDR3 is TGTGCCAGCAGCTTAGAGTGGGAAGAGACCCAGTACTTC.

This clonotype was detected ten times or more. This sequence joins TRBV3-1 and TRBJ2-7; D call uncertain. This CDR3 has 14 amino acids. Trimming took off 2 bases at V and 2 bases at J, with 10 bases between the two ends. Germline V gene data show CDR1 as LGHDT and CDR2 as YNNKEL (reference sequence). The CDR3 DNA follows: TGTGCCAGCAGCCAATGGGGTAGGACCTACGAGCAGTACTTC. This sequence encodes CASSQWGRTYEQYF.

Many counts were recorded for this clonotype. This rearrangement joins TRBV4-1 to TRBJ2-5, with TRBD2 identical over 7 bases. CDR3 length: 13 amino acids. The germline V gene encodes CDR1 MGHRA and CDR2 YSYEKL. Trimming removed 0 bases from V and 9 bases from J; junction bases left unmatched: 4. The CDR3 DNA is TGCGCCAGCAGCCAAGAACCCCGGGGGGCCCAGTACTTC. Protein: CASSQEPRGAQYF.

This clonotype was detected ten times or more. The chain uses TRBV12-3 or TRBV12-4 and TRBJ1-2, with D perhaps matching TRBD1 (6 bases). The CDR3 has 14 amino acids. Trimming stripped 5 bases from V and 1 base from J, with 11 bases between. The CDR3 is CASSPGQLNYGYTF. The CDR3 DNA is TGTGCCAGCAGTCCCGGACAGCTTAACTATGGCTACACCTTC.

The chain recombines TRBV20-1 with TRBJ2-7; D gene ambiguous. V shed 0 bases and J shed 6 bases, with 3 bases lying between them. The CDR3 contains 10 residues. CDR1 and CDR2 (germline): DFQATT, SNEGSKA (reference sequence). CDR3 loop: CSAREGEQYV. DNA of the CDR3: TGCAGTGCTAGAGAGGGCGAGCAGTACGTC.

The V call is TRBV10-3, the J call TRBJ2-7; 9 positions match TRBD2. This CDR3 contains 16 residues. CDR1 is ENHRY, CDR2 SYGVKD, per germline. The J segment lost 6 bases and the V segment lost 3 bases, leaving 12 bases of the junction unmatched. The CDR3 loop is CAISEGLAGPLGEQYF. The CDR3 bases are TGTGCCATCAGTGAAGGGCTAGCGGGACCACTAGGCGAGCAGTACTTC.

This clonotype was recorded a few times. The chain carries TRBV12-5 and TRBJ2-3, with 8 bases matching TRBD2. After removal of 5 bases from V and 1 base from J, the junction contained 5 bases not matched to a gene. The CDR3 length is 15 residues. Germline V lookup: CDR1 LGHNT, CDR2 FRNRAP. The CDR3 here is CASGAYSGGTDTQYF. CDR3 in DNA: TGTGCTAGTGGTGCCTATAGCGGGGGCACAGATACGCAGTATTTT.